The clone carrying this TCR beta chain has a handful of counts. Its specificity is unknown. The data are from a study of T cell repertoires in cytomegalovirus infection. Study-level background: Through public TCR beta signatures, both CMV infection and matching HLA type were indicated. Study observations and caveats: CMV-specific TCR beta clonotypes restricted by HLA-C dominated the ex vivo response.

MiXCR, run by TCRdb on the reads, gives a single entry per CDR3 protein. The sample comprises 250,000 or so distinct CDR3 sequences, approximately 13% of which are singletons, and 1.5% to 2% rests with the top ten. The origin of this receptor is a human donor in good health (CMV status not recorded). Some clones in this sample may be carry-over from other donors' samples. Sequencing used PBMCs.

The CDR3, as DNA: TGCGCCAGCAGCCAAGATTTAACCACGGCTACGCAGTATTTT. This encodes CASSQDLTTATQYF. The V gene is TRBV4-3, the J gene TRBJ2-3; D call uncertain. The CDR3 runs to 14 residues. Trimming shortened V by 0 bases and J by 8 bases, and 12 bases separated the two germline ends. In germline, CDR1 is LGHNA, CDR2 YSLEER.